This record looks at one T cell receptor (beta chain) sequence and its context. Its specificity is not known. J was trimmed by 3 bases and V by 2 bases; bases with no gene match: 5. Germline lookup yields CDR1 DFQATT and CDR2 SNEGSKA (reference sequence). This CDR3 is built from 14 residues. The record originates from a study of spatial heterogeneity in lung cancer. Overall study context: Raw reads contained each unique TCR and UMI combination more than ten times on average.

TCRdb passed the 5' RACE reads through MiXCR, listing each CDR3 protein once. The repertoire holds several thousand distinct CDR3 sequences, with around 21% as singletons. General study results and limits: More often at tumor resection than at routine follow-up, ubiquitous expanded tumor TCRs were detected in the blood.

Time point specified: sample taken at primary tumor resection. Unsorted whole RNA from tumor, nontumor lung or frozen PBMC underwent sequencing. The clonotype was recovered from a female donor with early-stage non-small cell lung cancer. This specimen was PBMCs, taken at surgery. The chain couples TRBV20-1 to TRBJ2-7, with 9 bases identical to TRBD2. CDR3 sequence reads: CSARSASGNYEQYF. CDR3 DNA: TGCAGTGCTAGATCTGCTAGCGGGAACTACGAGCAGTACTTC.